This T cell receptor beta chain appears in the sequencing data of a study of blood T cell repertoires in COVID-19. Turning to the study itself: Sample material is recorded as cDNA or gDNA derived from T cells, B-cell-depleted T cells, or PBMCs.

Recruits, aged about 18 to 100 years, lived in 25 or so US areas. Cohort allocation depended upon clinical history that participants reported. Recovered Cohort 3 donors showed two negative PCRs, clearance, or symptom resolution. Here immunoSEQ multiplex PCR was the method, and the copy in TCRdb shows in-frame clones only, minus some. This sample has a few hundred thousand clones, with roughly 87% found just once. The sequence came from a woman between 25 and 40 years old who had recovered from COVID-19. Sequenced: PBMCs or T cells enriched from blood (not recorded which).

In DNA, the CDR3 is TGTGCCAGTATCCCGGACAGACTTAACACTGAAGCTTTCTTT. Its translation: CASIPDRLNTEAFF. V usage is TRBV19 and J usage is TRBJ1-1; D might be TRBD1 (6 bases). The V gene's germline CDR1 is LNHDA and CDR2 SQIVND (reference sequence). This CDR3 spans 14 amino acids. V gave up 7 bases and J gave up 2 bases, with 14 bases separating them.